This T cell receptor beta chain derives from a study of blood T cell repertoires in COVID-19. Study overall: COVID-19 samples from acute and convalescent phases originated in the United States, Italy and Spain. From T cells, B-cell-depleted T cells, or PBMCs came the material, which was cDNA or gDNA.

This clone was observed once. TCRdb keeps only in-frame clones here, not all; method: immunoSEQ multiplex PCR. The sample carries just over 70,000 clones, about 80% recorded once. Germline-derived CDR1 and CDR2 are GTSNPN and SVGIG (reference sequence). The CDR3 totals 17 residues. Trimming left V 3 bases short and J 6 bases short, with 23 bases between. This clonotype was sampled from a woman in her seventies with acute or convalescent COVID-19. This chain connects TRBV30 to TRBJ2-2, with a weak D call TRBD1 (7 bases). The sample consisted of peripheral blood. This CDR3 is CAWRWRGPSRSAGELFF. DNA for the CDR3: TGTGCCTGGAGATGGAGGGGGCCTAGTAGAAGTGCCGGGGAGCTGTTTTTT.